Detailed here is one TCR beta chain. In the source study's methods: The authors estimated nucleated cell counts from reference gene primer amplification. Clones were read by immunoSEQ multiplex PCR, and TCRdb kept only the in-frame ones, dropping some. The D gene and trimming were derived from the DNA, and the V and J assignments and clone size from that table. Here the sample spans about 140,000 clones, 80% to 90% being singletons. This record comes from a study of blood T cell repertoires in COVID-19. The wider study: In each case, the material was cDNA or gDNA derived from T cells, B-cell-depleted T cells, or PBMCs.

Input material: peripheral blood. The sequence was collected from a man in his fifties or sixties with active or convalescent COVID-19.

Here the CDR3 reads CASSLGPKETQYF. The CDR3 DNA sequence: TGTGCCAGCAGTTTAGGGCCGAAAGAGACCCAGTACTTC. This chain links TRBV28 with TRBJ2-5; the D is unclear. Germline V gives CDR1 MDHEN, CDR2 SYDVKM. V was clipped by 2 bases and J by 3 bases, with 7 bases between them. This CDR3 has 13 residues.